This is a list of T cell receptor beta chains from one sample in a study of T cell changes during pregnancy in multiple sclerosis. Profiling relied on immunoSEQ multiplex PCR, and the TCRdb table lists in-frame clones only, not all of them. The sample lists about 42,000 clones, around 84% occurring once. The sequenced sample was CD4+ T cells from peripheral blood mononuclear cells, obtained before pregnancy. These receptors were collected from a female donor with multiple sclerosis, enrolled in a pregnancy study. CDR3s include the opening cysteine and the closing phenylalanine or tryptophan. The order of the fields is V gene, J gene, D gene, clone size, CDR3 protein, CDR3 DNA. D genes are given only for firm matches. A clone size is listed for some rows: how often the clone was seen (once, few, many), or a class if it is expanded.

>TRBV7-9|TRBJ2-7|TRBD1|once
CASSLPGQGFEQYF
TGTGCCAGCTCACTTCCGGGACAGGGGTTCGAGCAGTACTTC
>TRBV7-9|TRBJ1-2|NA|NA
CASEGEPNYGYTF
TGTGCCAGCGAAGGGGAACCAAACTATGGCTACACCTTC
>TRBV7-7|TRBJ2-1|TRBD1|NA
CASSLVRQGGLANEQFF
TGTGCCAGCAGCTTAGTGAGACAGGGGGGCCTCGCCAATGAGCAGTTCTTC
>TRBV7-9|TRBJ2-7|NA|NA
CASSLDAGAEQYF
TGTGCCAGCAGCTTAGACGCGGGGGCCGAGCAGTACTTC
>TRBV7-8|TRBJ2-7|NA|NA
CASSPQNPDREQYF
TGTGCCAGCAGCCCCCAGAATCCAGACAGGGAGCAGTACTTC
>TRBV5-1|TRBJ2-5|NA|NA
CASSVQQGRGETQYF
TGCGCCAGCAGCGTACAACAGGGCAGAGGGGAGACCCAGTACTTC
>TRBV19|TRBJ2-6|NA|NA
CASSISEGVSGANVLTF
TGTGCCAGTAGTATATCCGAGGGGGTCTCCGGGGCCAACGTCCTGACTTTC
>TRBV19|TRBJ2-5|NA|NA
CASSRGRQETQYF
TGTGCCAGTAGTAGGGGGCGGCAAGAGACCCAGTACTTC
>TRBV6-1|TRBJ1-1|NA|once
CASSEISWEGRATEAFF
TGTGCCAGCAGTGAAATTTCGTGGGAGGGGCGCGCCACTGAAGCTTTCTTT
>TRBV18|TRBJ2-7|NA|NA
CASSPARYEQYF
TGTGCCAGCTCACCGGCCCGTTACGAGCAGTACTTC
>TRBV2|TRBJ1-4|NA|once
CASSADSQPHEKLFF
TGTGCCAGCAGTGCCGACTCTCAACCCCATGAAAAACTGTTTTTT
>TRBV10-3|TRBJ1-2|TRBD1|NA
CAIGAGTGDYGYTF
TGTGCCATCGGAGCCGGGACAGGGGACTATGGCTACACCTTC
>TRBV7-9|TRBJ2-3|NA|NA
CASSFGLTTDTQYF
TGTGCCAGCAGCTTCGGACTGACCACAGATACGCAGTATTTT
>TRBV6-4|TRBJ1-1|TRBD1|NA
CASSEQTGVGQKAFF
TGTGCCAGCAGTGAGCAAACAGGGGTGGGCCAGAAAGCTTTCTTT
>TRBV7-9|TRBJ2-7|TRBD1|few
CASSLARQGRNEQYF
TGTGCCAGCAGCTTAGCAAGACAGGGTCGTAACGAGCAGTACTTC
>TRBV4-2|TRBJ2-1|NA|NA
CASSPRVYTEQFF
TGTGCCAGCAGCCCCCGGGTCTATACTGAGCAGTTCTTC
>TRBV5-8|TRBJ1-4|NA|few
CASSLWFNSGLFF
TGTGCCAGCAGCTTGTGGTTTAACTCAGGACTGTTTTTT
>TRBV5-8|TRBJ2-1|TRBD1|NA
CASSGGTGGSNEQFF
TGTGCCAGCAGCGGAGGGACAGGGGGCTCCAATGAGCAGTTCTTC
>TRBV30|TRBJ2-5|NA|NA
CAWSGPTAGDQETQYF
TGTGCCTGGAGTGGCCCGACAGCGGGCGACCAAGAGACCCAGTACTTC
>TRBV5-1|TRBJ1-3|TRBD1|NA
CASSLSTGQSDTIYF
TGCGCCAGCAGCTTGTCGACAGGGCAATCAGACACCATATATTTT
>TRBV5-1|TRBJ2-2|NA|once
CASKLRDTGELFF
TGCGCCAGTAAGCTCAGGGACACCGGGGAGCTGTTTTTT
>TRBV5-8|TRBJ2-6|TRBD1|NA
CASSRQGAGANVLTF
TGTGCCAGCAGCCGACAGGGTGCTGGGGCCAACGTCCTGACTTTC
>TRBV27|TRBJ2-3|NA|NA
CASATSTSTDTQYF
TGTGCCAGCGCTACTAGCACTAGCACAGATACGCAGTATTTT
>TRBV2|TRBJ2-7|NA|once
CASSAGAASYEQYF
TGTGCCAGCTCGGCTGGGGCAGCGTCCTACGAGCAGTACTTC
>TRBV7-2|TRBJ2-5|NA|few
CASSLASGPQYF
TGTGCCAGCAGCTTAGCGTCAGGGCCCCAGTACTTC
>TRBV7-2|TRBJ1-1|NA|NA
CASSFDRANTEAFF
TGTGCCAGCAGCTTCGACAGAGCGAACACTGAAGCTTTCTTT
>TRBV2|TRBJ1-4|NA|NA
CASILQGGVEKLFF
TGTGCCAGCATCCTACAAGGGGGTGTTGAAAAACTGTTTTTT
>TRBV11-3|TRBJ2-7|TRBD1|NA
CASSVAGGYEQYF
TGTGCCAGCAGCGTTGCAGGGGGCTACGAGCAGTACTTC
>TRBV6-5|TRBJ1-5|NA|NA
CASRDSKRQPQHF
TGTGCCAGCAGGGACAGCAAAAGGCAGCCCCAGCATTTT
>TRBV5-4|TRBJ2-7|TRBD2|once
CASSRGGSGGYEQYF
TGTGCCAGCAGCCGGGGTGGTAGCGGGGGTTACGAGCAGTACTTC
>TRBV19|TRBJ2-6|NA|NA
CASRRPGSGANVLTF
TGTGCCAGTAGGCGCCCAGGGTCTGGGGCCAACGTCCTGACTTTC
>TRBV6-1|TRBJ1-4|TRBD1|once
CASSGFDRGLDEKLFF
TGTGCCAGCAGTGGGTTTGACAGGGGATTAGATGAAAAACTGTTTTTT
>TRBV7-9|TRBJ2-7|NA|NA
CASSSLSYEQYF
TGTGCCAGCAGCTCCCTTTCTTACGAGCAGTACTTC
>TRBV2|TRBJ2-1|NA|NA
CASSDGTAFSNEQFF
TGTGCCAGCAGTGACGGGACTGCTTTCTCCAATGAGCAGTTCTTC
>TRBV5-1|TRBJ2-5|NA|NA
CASTRAPGEETQYF
TGCGCCAGCACCCGCGCCCCGGGGGAAGAGACCCAGTACTTC
>TRBV19|TRBJ2-7|TRBD1|NA
CASSSPGGGYEQYF
TGTGCCAGTAGTAGCCCAGGGGGCGGCTACGAGCAGTACTTC
>TRBV7-7|TRBJ2-2|TRBD1|once
CASSSRTGKDNTGELFF
TGTGCCAGCAGCTCACGGACAGGGAAAGATAACACCGGGGAGCTGTTTTTT
>TRBV19|TRBJ1-2|TRBD1|NA
CASNTNRQGKLANYGYTF
TGTGCCAGTAACACAAACAGACAGGGAAAGTTAGCTAACTATGGCTACACCTTC
>TRBV15|TRBJ1-2|TRBD1|NA
CATSRDAGTGVGYGYTF
TGTGCCACCAGCAGAGATGCTGGGACAGGGGTCGGCTATGGCTACACCTTC
>TRBV12-5|TRBJ1-5|TRBD1|NA
CASGLARSGQGPLSGVSQPQHF
TGTGCTAGTGGTTTGGCGAGATCGGGACAGGGGCCCTTGAGTGGAGTGAGTCAGCCCCAGCATTTT
>TRBV4-1|TRBJ2-1|NA|NA
CASSQEGGALYNEQFF
TGCGCCAGCAGCCAAGAGGGCGGGGCCCTCTACAATGAGCAGTTCTTC
>TRBV7-9|TRBJ1-4|TRBD1|few
CASSLGAGTANEKLFF
TGTGCCAGCAGCTTAGGCGCCGGGACAGCTAATGAAAAACTGTTTTTT
>TRBV10-3|TRBJ2-1|NA|NA
CAISFDSSYNEQFF
TGTGCCATCAGTTTCGACTCTTCCTACAATGAGCAGTTCTTC
>TRBV18|TRBJ1-5|NA|many
CASSPAFDQPQHF
TGTGCCAGCTCACCAGCGTTCGATCAGCCCCAGCATTTT
>TRBV5-1|TRBJ2-5|NA|NA
CASSRQETQYF
TGCGCCAGCAGCCGCCAAGAGACCCAGTACTTC
>TRBV7-8|TRBJ2-1|NA|NA
CASSFTGYNEQFF
TGTGCCAGCAGCTTCACGGGGTACAATGAGCAGTTCTTC
>TRBV5-1|TRBJ1-1|NA|NA
CASYPAQGGTEAFF
TGCGCCAGCTACCCGGCGCAGGGAGGCACTGAAGCTTTCTTT
>TRBV4-2|TRBJ2-1|TRBD2|NA
CASSQKDSGTPFF
TGTGCCAGCAGCCAGAAAGATAGCGGGACACCGTTCTTC
>TRBV18|TRBJ1-2|NA|NA
CASSPTDTVYGYTF
TGTGCCAGCTCACCTACTGACACTGTCTATGGCTACACCTTC
>TRBV5-4|TRBJ2-7|NA|NA
CASSPFRQVDEQYF
TGTGCCAGCAGCCCCTTTCGACAGGTTGACGAGCAGTACTTC
>TRBV5-6|TRBJ2-1|TRBD2|NA
CASSSWTSGNNEQFF
TGTGCCAGCAGCTCATGGACTAGCGGAAACAATGAGCAGTTCTTC
>TRBV19|TRBJ1-5|NA|NA
CASSMLGESNQPQHF
TGTGCCAGTAGTATGTTGGGAGAGAGCAATCAGCCCCAGCATTTT
>TRBV10-2|TRBJ1-2|NA|NA
CASSTPATARDYGYTF
TGCGCCAGCAGTACCCCCGCGACAGCCAGGGACTATGGCTACACCTTC
>TRBV19|TRBJ2-6|TRBD1|NA
CASNDRGSGANVLTF
TGTGCCAGTAACGACAGGGGATCTGGGGCCAACGTCCTGACTTTC
>TRBV5-1|TRBJ2-3|NA|NA
CASSWDSPNTDTQYF
TGCGCCAGCAGTTGGGACTCCCCAAACACAGATACGCAGTATTTT